The source of this T cell receptor (beta chain) is a study of T-cell reconstitution after alpha-beta-depleted transplantation in children. Study results and caveats: Some patients owed their high day-60 TCRbeta diversity to surviving recipient T cells and thymic progenitors. In patients about two months after transplant, alpha-beta T cells reportedly arose from several hundred expanded graft clones. A year had passed since transplant, and T-cell counts and diversity by then came mostly from newly produced T cells.

TCRbeta library preparation incorporated unique molecular identifiers. A single record per CDR3 protein comes from TCRdb applying MiXCR to the PCR reads. Altogether more than 400,000 distinct CDR3 sequences are present, around two fifths being singletons, with the ten largest covering roughly a quarter. As to this clonotype: As yet, its antigen is unknown.

The receptor was isolated from a girl aged 2-10 years with aplastic anemia, due to receive a stem cell transplant. Sequenced material: PBMCs, taken before TCRalphabeta/CD19-depleted stem cell transplant.

CDR3 nucleotide sequence: TGTGCCAGCAGCCCGCGCCCTAGGACTAGCGGGGTTAGCACAGATACGCAGTATTTT. Translation gives CASSPRPRTSGVSTDTQYF. V and J are TRBV7-3 and TRBJ2-3; 12 nucleotides match TRBD2. Germline V gene data show CDR1 as SGHTA and CDR2 as FQGTGA. The J segment lost 0 bases and the V segment lost 5 bases, leaving 12 bases of the junction unmatched. The CDR3 is 19 residues long.